The sequence of this T cell receptor (beta chain) was determined in a study of vaccination and CD4 T cells after COVID-19. Study in general: Post-COVID sampling occurred a median approximately 100 days after diagnosis (range 35 to 161). As a positive control, some control cultures were given a CEFX pool, while others were given an HIV-1 Nef pool or no peptide.

Cultured CD4+ T cell DNA underwent sequencing with the Oncomine TCR Beta short-read assay. TCRdb ran MiXCR on the PCR reads and lists one entry per CDR3 protein. The sample carries approximately 10,000 distinct CDR3 sequences, roughly 52% recorded once. Treatment specified: roughly ten-day PBMC culture with coronavirus spike peptide pools or control peptides (ViraFEST assay). CD4+ T cells that came from the unexposed donor were collected before the COVID-19 pandemic (2011-2018). Negative selection recovered the CD4+ T cells once they had spent less than 11 days in culture. The CDR3 is 13 residues long. Trimming stripped 5 bases from V and 3 bases from J, with 11 bases between. From germline, CDR1 is KGHSH and CDR2 LQKENI. About this clonotype: Its antigen remains unidentified.

The clonotype was recovered from a human donor in good health. The chain combines TRBV18 with TRBJ2-7; tentatively, D is TRBD1 (6 bases). Sequencing used CD4+ T cells from blood, cultured in vitro. The CDR3 DNA sequence: TGTGCCAGCTCATCAGGACAGAGCTACGAGCAGTACTTC. It encodes CASSSGQSYEQYF.